This TCR beta chain was retrieved from a study of neurological immune-mediated disorders. This CDR3 comprises 14 residues. Germline assignment: CDR1 SGHRS and CDR2 YFSETQ. The unsorted libraries had their origin in 2 million PBMCs stored at -80 C. Notes on this clonotype: Antigen: not known. The junction differs from germline at one of its ends, possibly a read error.

Whole-study findings and limits: The highest TCR clonal expansion occurred in HTLV-1-associated myelopathy; multiple sclerosis fell below healthy controls.

TCRdb independently ran MiXCR on the 5' RACE reads; one entry per CDR3 protein. Of under 60,000 distinct CDR3 sequences detected, around 3.4% appear once; the ten largest clones hold roughly 5.5%. What was sequenced was PBMCs. This chain joins TRBV5-1 and TRBJ1-5, with D possibly matching TRBD1 (6 bases). This receptor was obtained from a middle-aged man with multiple sclerosis. The CDR3 DNA reads as TGCGCCAGCAGCTTGGAGGGGGTAAATCAGCCCCAGAATTTT. It specifies CASSLEGVNQPQNF.